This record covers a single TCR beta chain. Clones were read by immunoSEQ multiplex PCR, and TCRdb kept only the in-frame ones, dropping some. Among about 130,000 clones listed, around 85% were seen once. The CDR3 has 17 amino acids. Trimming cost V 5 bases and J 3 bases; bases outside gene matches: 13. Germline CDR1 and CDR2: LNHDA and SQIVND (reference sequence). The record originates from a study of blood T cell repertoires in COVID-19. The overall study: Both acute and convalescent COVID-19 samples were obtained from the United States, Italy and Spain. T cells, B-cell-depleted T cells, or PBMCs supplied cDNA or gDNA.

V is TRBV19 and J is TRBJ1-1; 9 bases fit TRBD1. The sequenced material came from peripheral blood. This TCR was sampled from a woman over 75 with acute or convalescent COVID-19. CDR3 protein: CASSPTGTGSLYTEAFF. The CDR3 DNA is TGTGCCAGTAGTCCTACCGGGACAGGGAGTTTGTACACTGAAGCTTTCTTT. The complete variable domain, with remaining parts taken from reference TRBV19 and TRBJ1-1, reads DGGITQSPKYLFRKEGQNVTLSCEQNLNHDAMYWYRQDPGQGLRLIYYSQIVNDFQKGDIAEGYSVSREKKESFPLTVTSAQKNPTAFYLCASSPTGTGSLYTEAFFGQGTRLTVV.